The clone carrying this T cell receptor (beta chain) was seen only a few times. The antigen is not known. The CDR3 totals 20 residues. Germline V gene data show CDR1 as MGHRA and CDR2 as YSYEKL. Germline trimming cut 0 bases from V and 6 bases from J; bases unmatched to any gene: 21. The data were taken from a study of T cell responses to AZD1222 COVID-19 vaccine. General study results and limits: A reported finding is that nearly half of spike-specific TCRs target unmutated variant regions.

Here immunoSEQ multiplex PCR was the method, and the copy in TCRdb shows in-frame clones only, minus some. The sample includes 250,000 or so clones, approximately 93% seen only once; the top ten take around 0.58%. The rearrangement joins TRBV4-1 to TRBJ2-3; TRBD2 matches 7 bases. The source was peripheral blood, collected on day 0 of AZD1222 vaccination. This clonotype was obtained from an adult in good health. This CDR3 is CASSQDNVLTAGPKRDTQYF. Here the CDR3 DNA reads TGCGCCAGCAGCCAAGATAACGTATTGACAGCGGGGCCTAAGAGGGATACGCAGTATTTT.